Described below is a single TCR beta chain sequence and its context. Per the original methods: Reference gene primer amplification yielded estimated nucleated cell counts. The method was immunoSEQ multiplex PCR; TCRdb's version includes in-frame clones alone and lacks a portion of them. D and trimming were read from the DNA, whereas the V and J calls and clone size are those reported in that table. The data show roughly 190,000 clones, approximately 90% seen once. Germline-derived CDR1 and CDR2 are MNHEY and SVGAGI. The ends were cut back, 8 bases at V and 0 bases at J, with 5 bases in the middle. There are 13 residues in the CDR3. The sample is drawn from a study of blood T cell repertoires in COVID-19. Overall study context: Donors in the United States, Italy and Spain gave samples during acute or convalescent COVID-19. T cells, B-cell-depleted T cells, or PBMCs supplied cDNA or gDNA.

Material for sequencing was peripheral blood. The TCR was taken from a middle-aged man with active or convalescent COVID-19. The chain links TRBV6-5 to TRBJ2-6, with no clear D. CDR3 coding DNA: TGTGCCAGCTCATCCTCTGGGGCCAACGTCCTGACTTTC. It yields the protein CASSSSGANVLTF.